Each of the 6 T cell receptor beta chains below was sequenced from the same sample in a study of blood T cell repertoires in COVID-19. Using immunoSEQ multiplex PCR, the repertoire was profiled, and TCRdb retains in-frame clones only, with some absent. The table records some 140,000 clones, 65% to 90% of them present only once. The sequenced material came from peripheral blood. All receptors derive from a woman aged 55-69 years with COVID-19, enrolled during active disease.

V gene TRBV6-5 combines with J gene TRBJ2-7; 7 bases fit TRBD2. The CDR3 is made up of 13 amino acids. V was clipped by 8 bases and J by 2 bases; unmatched bases: 6. Germline V gene data show CDR1 as MNHEY and CDR2 as SVGAGI. The CDR3 sequence is CASGGRATYEQYF. CDR3 bases: TGTGCCAGCGGGGGGAGGGCCACCTACGAGCAGTACTTC.

The chain couples TRBV5-6 to TRBJ2-5; 9 nucleotides agree with TRBD2. There are 16 residues in the CDR3. Germline assignment: CDR1 SGHDT and CDR2 YYEEEE. V trimming: 1 base; J trimming: 4 bases; junction bases outside the gene matches: 8. The CDR3 coding sequence is TGTGCCAGCAGCTTGTCCGAGCGGGGGGTATTAGAGACCCAGTACTTC. This gives the protein CASSLSERGVLETQYF. Together with reference TRBV5-6 and TRBJ2-5, the CDR3 gives the full variable domain: DAGVTQSPTHLIKTRGQQVTLRCSPKSGHDTVSWYQQALGQGPQFIFQYYEEEERQRGNFPDRFSGHQFPNYSSELNVNALLLGDSALYLCASSLSERGVLETQYFGPGTRLLVL.

For this clone: This sample also contains other DNA sequences that code for the same CDR3. The chain has TRBV7-3 and TRBJ1-1; TRBD1 matches 7 bases. Per the germline V gene, CDR1 is SGHTA and CDR2 is FQGTGA. The CDR3 has 13 amino acids. The J segment lost 6 bases and the V segment lost 5 bases, leaving 6 bases of the junction unmatched. The CDR3, as DNA: TGTGCCAGCAGCCTTCTTCAGGGGGCTGAAGCTTTCTTT. It translates to CASSLLQGAEAFF.

This chain connects TRBV29-1 to TRBJ2-5, with 9 bases lining up with TRBD2. The CDR3 runs 14 residues. Germline assignment: CDR1 SQVTM and CDR2 ANQGSEA. V shed 6 bases and J 4 bases; nucleotides not matched to a gene: 9. The CDR3: CSVCERGARETQYF. CDR3 bases: TGCAGCGTCTGCGAGCGGGGGGCCCGAGAGACCCAGTACTTC.

V and J are TRBV14 and TRBJ1-1, with TRBD1 identical over 10 bases. V was pared by 4 bases and J by 2 bases, with 4 bases of the junction left unmatched. The CDR3 is 15 residues long. The germline CDR1 and CDR2 sequences are SGHDN and FVKESK. The CDR3 DNA follows: TGTGCCAGCAGCCTACGGACAGGGGGAAACACTGAAGCTTTCTTT. It encodes CASSLRTGGNTEAFF.

The genes are TRBV19 and TRBJ1-2; TRBD1 matches 8 bases. Unmatched junction bases numbered 8, after V lost 8 bases and J lost 0 bases. The CDR3 contains 15 residues. From germline, CDR1 is LNHDA and CDR2 SQIVND (reference sequence). CDR3 sequence reads: CASLRDRQTNYGYTF. The DNA for the CDR3 is TGTGCCAGTCTCCGGGACAGGCAAACTAACTATGGCTACACCTTC.